This passage covers 3 T cell receptor beta chains from one sample sequenced in a study of glioma-infiltrating T cells. The iRepertoire nested amplicon-rescue multiplex PCR amplified TCR alpha and beta CDR3s from RNA. TCRdb re-derived calls from the multiplex PCR reads in MiXCR, one entry per CDR3 protein. Among 150,000 to 200,000 distinct CDR3 sequences listed, over 40% were seen once. The specimen sequenced was glioma tissue, nonneoplastic brain tissue, or PBMCs (not recorded which). These receptors were taken from a human donor with low-grade glioma or glioblastoma, undergoing nonglioma brain surgery, or in good health (not recorded which).

As regards this clonotype: A clone one base away is much larger, so this may be a read error. The V and J genes are TRBV20-1 and TRBJ2-1, with 8 nucleotides matching TRBD1. The CDR3 has 13 residues. Germline CDR1 and CDR2: DFQATT and SNEGSKA (reference sequence). The CDR3 bases are TGCAGTGCTAACACCCAGGGGGCAAATGAGCAGCTCTTC. Its protein product is CSANTQGANEQLF.

This clonotype appeared many times. The chain couples TRBV7-9 to TRBJ2-1, with 7 positions matching TRBD2. The V and J ends lost 1 base and 6 bases, in that order; junction bases with no gene match: 9. The germline V gene has CDR1 SEHNR and CDR2 FQNEAQ (reference sequence). The CDR3 length is 16 residues. CDR3 in amino acids: CASSLGSGGPFNEQFF. The CDR3 DNA is TGTGCCAGCAGCTTAGGGTCGGGAGGCCCCTTCAATGAGCAGTTCTTC.

About this clonotype: This may come from a read error, since a much larger clone is one base off. The chain recombines TRBV28 with TRBJ1-1; D call uncertain. Germline V gene sequence: CDR1 MDHEN, CDR2 SYDVKM. The CDR3 length is 13 residues. The CDR3 here is CASSEEPGTGAFF. In DNA, the CDR3 is TGTGCCAGCAGTGAAGAACCGGGCACTGGAGCTTTCTTT.